Presented here are 21 T cell receptor beta chains from one specimen sequenced in a study of shared T cell receptors in the human thymus. Assay: immunoSEQ multiplex PCR; the TCRdb copy retains only in-frame clones and omits some. The sample shows 450,000 to 650,000 clones, around three quarters of them seen only once. This sample also belongs to another study, concerning human thymus T cells.

What was sequenced was thymocytes. These receptors were taken from a boy in the first two years of life with a congenital heart defect.

The rearrangement links TRBV19 to TRBJ2-4, with 7 bases aligning to TRBD1. The germline V gene has CDR1 LNHDA and CDR2 SQIVND (reference sequence). V shed 2 bases and J 6 bases; nucleotides not matched to a gene: 4. The CDR3 has 14 residues. The CDR3 here is CASSIPYRGNIQYF. The CDR3 DNA is TGTGCCAGTAGTATACCCTACAGGGGAAACATTCAGTACTTC.

This chain uses TRBV5-5 with TRBJ1-5; 8 nucleotides align to TRBD1. V trimming: 4 bases; J trimming: 4 bases; junction bases outside the gene matches: 4. The CDR3 contains 14 residues. Germline CDR1 reads SGHKS; CDR2 reads YYEKEE (reference sequence). This CDR3 reads CASSLTGGNQPQHF. CDR3 DNA: TGTGCCAGCAGCCTAACAGGGGGTAATCAGCCCCAGCATTTT.

The chain recombines TRBV6-1 with TRBJ2-3; TRBD1 aligns across 9 bases. This CDR3 has 15 amino acids. The J segment lost 0 bases and the V segment lost 4 bases, leaving 2 bases of the junction unmatched. Germline loops: CDR1 MNHNS, CDR2 SASEGT. CDR3 nucleotide sequence: TGTGCCAGCAGTGTAGGGACAGGGAGCACAGATACGCAGTATTTT. Amino acids: CASSVGTGSTDTQYF.

V usage is TRBV27 and J usage is TRBJ2-7; 13 bases line up with TRBD2. This CDR3 is built from 19 residues. Germline CDR1 reads MNHEY; CDR2 reads SMNVEV (reference sequence). V shed 0 bases and J 1 base; nucleotides not matched to a gene: 9. The CDR3 reads CASSLSYPLAGGWSYEQYF. CDR3 bases: TGTGCCAGCAGTTTATCCTATCCACTAGCGGGAGGGTGGTCCTACGAGCAGTACTTC.

This clone was counted only a few times. The chain joins TRBV6-1 to TRBJ2-2, with D tentatively TRBD2 (6 bases). Between the trimmed V and J ends, which lost 2 bases and 3 bases, there was a span of 10 bases. The CDR3 loop spans 15 amino acids. Germline-derived CDR1 and CDR2 are MNHNS and SASEGT. CDR3 amino acids: CASSERWRDTGELFF. The CDR3, as DNA: TGTGCCAGCAGTGAAAGATGGAGGGACACCGGGGAGCTGTTTTTT.

The rearrangement joins TRBV5-1 to TRBJ2-7, with D tentatively TRBD2 (5 bases). This CDR3 is 16 amino acids long. The ends were cut back, 0 bases at V and 6 bases at J, with 19 bases in the middle. In germline, CDR1 is SGHRS, CDR2 YFSETQ. The DNA for the CDR3 is TGCGCCAGCAGCTTGGCGCGAGCGGAGCGTTACTCCGAGCAGTACTTC. It specifies CASSLARAERYSEQYF.

V gene TRBV30 combines with J gene TRBJ1-1; TRBD1 might be the D (5 bases). This CDR3 is built from 14 residues. The germline gives CDR1 GTSNPN, CDR2 SVGIG (reference sequence). The V end was cut by 2 bases, the J end by 5 bases, with 15 bases between. The CDR3: CAWSPTPRGTEAFF. The CDR3 nucleotides read TGTGCCTGGAGTCCCACCCCGCGGGGGACTGAAGCTTTCTTT. Full variable domain (missing parts from reference TRBV30 and TRBJ1-1): SQTIHQWPATLVQPVGSPLSLECTVEGTSNPNLYWYRQAAGRGLQLLFYSVGIGQISSEVPQNLSASRPQDRQFILSSKKLLLSDSGFYLCAWSPTPRGTEAFFGQGTRLTVV.

The chain is built from TRBV21-1 and TRBJ2-7; TRBD2 is the table's D call, not checked against the DNA. TRBV21-1 is a pseudogene. CDR3 length equals 17 residues. CDR3 residues: CASSKETSGRQLYEQYF. As DNA, the CDR3 is TGTGCCAGCAGCAAAGAGACTAGCGGGAGGCAGCTCTACGAGCAGTACTTC.

CDR3 DNA: TGTGCCAGCAGCTTGGCCCGACCCGGCGGGAGGGCCCCCGAGCAGTACTTC. This encodes CASSLARPGGRAPEQYF. This rearrangement joins TRBV5-4 to TRBJ2-7; TRBD2 aligns across 9 bases. The CDR3 runs 17 residues. Germline V CDR1 and CDR2: SGHNT, YYREEE (reference sequence). Trimming removed 0 bases from V and 6 bases from J; junction bases left unmatched: 13.

CDR3 sequence: CASRPQGARGYTF. The CDR3 nucleotides read TGTGCCAGCAGACCCCAGGGGGCGAGAGGCTACACCTTC. The V gene is TRBV6-6, the J gene TRBJ1-2, with TRBD1 identical over 8 bases. The V gene end was trimmed by 6 bases and the J gene end by 8 bases; junction bases not matched to a gene: 8. The CDR3 is made up of 13 amino acids. Germline V gives CDR1 MNHNY, CDR2 SVGAGI (reference sequence).

The chain links TRBV25-1 to TRBJ2-7; D is possibly TRBD2 (5 bases). This CDR3 region has 12 residues. V lost 4 bases and J lost 2, with 6 bases in between. The germline gives CDR1 MGHDK, CDR2 SYGVNS. This CDR3 reads CASSVRAYEQYF. As DNA, the CDR3 is TGTGCCAGCAGTGTGCGGGCCTACGAGCAGTACTTC.

This chain connects TRBV4-3 to TRBJ2-1, with TRBD2 matching over 12 bases. The CDR3 is 16 amino acids. Looked up from germline, CDR1 is LGHNA and CDR2 is YSLEER. Trimming took 1 base from V and 9 from J; bases not matched to a gene: 7. The CDR3 sequence is CASSQGLAGVSGEQFF. Written as DNA, the CDR3 is TGCGCCAGCAGCCAAGGACTAGCGGGAGTGTCTGGTGAGCAGTTCTTC.

V usage is TRBV19 and J usage is TRBJ1-1, with D unresolved. The germline V and J ends were trimmed by 1 base and 1 base, with 10 bases remaining between them. Looked up from germline, CDR1 is LNHDA and CDR2 is SQIVND (reference sequence). The CDR3 extends over 15 amino acids. The CDR3 DNA sequence: TGTGCCAGTAGTATAGGAGGGAGTTGGAACACTGAAGCTTTCTTT. It codes for CASSIGGSWNTEAFF.

Regarding this clone: This is likely a read error, given that the CDR3 carries no conserved phenylalanine or tryptophan at its end. The CDR3 DNA reads as TGCGCCAGCAGCCGAGCGGTAACGGGCCTCTATGGCTACACCCTC. Amino acids: CASSRAVTGLYGYTL. The chain couples TRBV4-1 to TRBJ1-2; D remains unclear. The CDR3 has 15 amino acids. Trimming cost V 4 bases and J 4 bases, with 16 bases left between them. CDR1 and CDR2 from the germline V gene are MGHRA and YSYEKL.

V is TRBV5-6 and J is TRBJ1-1; TRBD1 is a possible D gene (5 bases). Looked up from germline, CDR1 is SGHDT and CDR2 is YYEEEE. This CDR3 contains 15 residues. Deletions cut 4 bases from V and 3 bases from J, with 16 bases between. CDR3 in DNA: TGTGCCAGCAGCCCCGCCTGGGGGGGTTACACTGAAGCTTTCTTT. Protein sequence: CASSPAWGGYTEAFF.

This chain uses TRBV30 with TRBJ2-3, with 7 bases identical to TRBD1. Germline V gives CDR1 GTSNPN, CDR2 SVGIG (reference sequence). The V gene end was trimmed by 2 bases and the J gene end by 2 bases; junction bases not matched to a gene: 4. The CDR3 has 14 amino acids. The CDR3 nucleotides are TGTGCCTGGAGTAACAGGGGATCCACAGATACGCAGTATTTT. It specifies CAWSNRGSTDTQYF.

The V gene is TRBV5-1, the J gene TRBJ2-7; 13 nucleotides align to TRBD2. CDR3 length: 15 residues. Germline V gene lookup returns CDR1 SGHRS and CDR2 YFSETQ. The J segment lost 7 bases and the V segment lost 1 base, leaving 5 bases of the junction unmatched. The DNA for the CDR3 is TGCGCCAGCAGCTTGACTAGCGGGAGGGCTAGGGAGCAGTACTTC. Translated: CASSLTSGRAREQYF.

The V and J genes are TRBV7-9 and TRBJ2-4; D not certain. The CDR3 contains 14 residues. V gave up 0 bases and J gave up 2 bases, with 5 bases separating them. Germline V gene lookup returns CDR1 SEHNR and CDR2 FQNEAQ (reference sequence). The CDR3 nucleotides read TGTGCCAGCAGCTTAGCGCAGACCAAAAACATTCAGTACTTC. Protein sequence: CASSLAQTKNIQYF.

This chain links TRBV5-1 with TRBJ1-6, with D hard to call. V was cut by 0 bases and J by 7 bases, with 14 bases left in between. This CDR3 comprises 16 residues. Per the germline V gene, CDR1 is SGHRS and CDR2 is YFSETQ. Written as DNA, the CDR3 is TGCGCCAGCAGCTTGGACGGGTGGGTGGTGAATTCACCCCTCCACTTT. It specifies CASSLDGWVVNSPLHF.

The genes are TRBV15 and TRBJ2-7; 9 bases agree with TRBD1. The CDR3 covers 15 residues. V dropped 0 bases and J dropped 4; count of bases not matched to a gene: 4. Germline V lookup: CDR1 LNHNV, CDR2 YYDKDF (reference sequence). CDR3 bases: TGTGCCACCAGCAGAGATAGGGACAGGGCGTACGAGCAGTACTTC. Residues: CATSRDRDRAYEQYF.

The chain recombines TRBV5-1 with TRBJ1-4; TRBD1 might be the D (6 bases). V lost 3 bases to trimming and J lost 6 bases, with 12 bases between them. CDR1 is SGHRS, CDR2 YFSETQ, per germline. This CDR3 is built from 14 residues. CDR3 sequence reads: CASSSSGGHEKLFF. CDR3 nucleotides: TGCGCCAGCAGCTCCTCGGGGGGCCATGAAAAACTGTTTTTT. Full variable domain (outside the CDR3, taken from reference TRBV5-1 and TRBJ1-4): KAGVTQTPRYLIKTRGQQVTLSCSPISGHRSVSWYQQTPGQGLQFLFEYFSETQRNKGNFPGRFSGRQFSNSRSEMNVSTLELGDSALYLCASSSSGGHEKLFFGSGTQLSVL.